Ten or more counts support the clone carrying this T cell receptor (beta chain). As yet, its antigen is unknown. This specimen belongs to a study of T cells after yellow fever vaccination. Overall study findings and caveats: Highly abundant clonotypes carried over from the bulk population could end up in FACS-sorted repertoires as contaminants. The booster response re-showed most primary clones: approximately 97% CD4, over 80% CD8. Only a minor proportion of clonotypes was detected across both CD4 and CD8 compartments.

The J segment lost 3 bases and the V segment lost 2 bases, leaving 8 bases of the junction unmatched. The CDR3 is made up of 16 amino acids. Germline values: CDR1 DFQATT, CDR2 SNEGSKA (reference sequence). In making TCR cDNA, 5'RACE template switching added a universal primer site and UMIs to it. Using its own MiXCR run on the 5' RACE reads, TCRdb lists one record per CDR3 protein. Of around 610,000 distinct CDR3 sequences in the sample, 13% were seen once. The receptor was isolated from a man aged 25-45 years who received the YFV17D yellow fever vaccine. The rearrangement joins TRBV20-1 to TRBJ2-3; 10 bases are a match to TRBD1. The sequencing used PBMCs, collected on the day of the yellow fever booster vaccination. The CDR3, as DNA: TGCAGTGCTAGATCCGGCCCGGGACAGGGGACAGATACGCAGTATTTT. It is translated as CSARSGPGQGTDTQYF.